This T cell receptor beta chain derives from a study of OX40 agonist ivuxolimab in advanced cancers. Overall study context: Intravenous ivuxolimab at 0.01 to 10 mg/kg was given to patients every 2 weeks. Enrolled patients in dose escalation had cancers that were hepatocellular carcinoma, melanoma, renal cell or head and neck cancer.

TCRdb keeps only in-frame clones here, not all; method: immunoSEQ multiplex PCR. The sample holds around 30,000 clones, roughly four fifths seen once. Any history of autoimmune disease or systemic immunosuppression disqualified patients. This sequence was found in an adult with an advanced solid tumor such as melanoma, head and neck, liver or kidney cancer. The sample in question was CD4+ or CD8+ T cells sorted from blood, obtained in a trial of the OX40 agonist ivuxolimab.

The CDR3 here is CASSYGEGYTF. Written as DNA, the CDR3 is TGTGCCAGCAGTTACGGGGAGGGCTACACCTTC. The V gene is TRBV6-5, the J gene TRBJ1-2; D is uncertain. The length of the CDR3 is 11 residues. V was pared by 2 bases and J by 8 bases, with 6 bases between. Germline V lookup: CDR1 MNHEY, CDR2 SVGAGI.